Presented here are 27 T cell receptor beta chains from one specimen sequenced in a study of human CD8 memory T cell subsets. A UMI-labeled 5' RACE approach was the method that produced the TCR beta libraries. TCRdb re-called the 5' RACE reads, yielding one record per CDR3 amino acid sequence without DNA. This sample carries some 3,500 distinct CDR3 sequences, with 15% to 20% going to the ten biggest clones. Sequenced sample: CD8+ T cells from PBMCs. The source is a human donor in good health.

In terms of frequency, this clonotype is medium-sized. V is TRBV20-1 and J is TRBJ2-2; TCRdb calls TRBD2, which cannot be checked without DNA. The CDR3 sequence is 15 residues long. Per germline, CDR1 DFQATT and CDR2 SNEGSKA (reference sequence). This chain's CDR3 is CSPNPGTINTGELFF.

In terms of frequency, this clonotype is medium-sized. The chain carries TRBV12-3 or TRBV12-4 and TRBJ1-5. CDR3 length: 13 amino acids. The CDR3 is CASSSGGNQPQHF.

By frequency, this clonotype is medium-sized. The rearrangement joins TRBV6-4 to TRBJ2-3; TCRdb returns TRBD2, unconfirmable since there is no DNA. Germline V gene sequence: CDR1 MRHNA, CDR2 SNTAGT. The CDR3 is 16 residues long. CDR3 residues: CASSDGTSGSTDTQYF.

The chain employs TRBV4-2 and TRBJ2-7; as DNA is missing, the TRBD1 call by TCRdb cannot be tested. The CDR3 is made up of 12 amino acids. CDR1 is LGHNA and CDR2 is YNFKEQ in the germline V gene. This chain's CDR3 is CASSKGGSEQYF.

Its frequency marks this clonotype as medium-sized (0.01 to 0.1%). The gene calls are TRBV27 and TRBJ1-1; the TCRdb D gene call, TRBD1, has no DNA to confirm it. Germline V gives CDR1 MNHEY, CDR2 SMNVEV (reference sequence). This CDR3 spans 14 amino acids. The CDR3 sequence is CASRPGAIGTEAFF.

CDR3 loop: CASSPGTGYNEQFF. The rearrangement uses TRBV5-1 and TRBJ2-1; TCRdb designates TRBD1, a call that cannot be tested without DNA. Germline CDR1 SGHRS, CDR2 YFSETQ. CDR3 length: 14 residues.

This clonotype shows up as medium-sized (0.01 to 0.1%) by frequency. The rearrangement joins TRBV29-1 to TRBJ2-7; the TCRdb D gene call, TRBD1, has no DNA to confirm it. This CDR3 is built from 12 residues. Germline CDR1 SQVTM, CDR2 ANQGSEA. The CDR3 protein is CSGGQGAYEQYF.

This clonotype ranks as medium-sized in terms of frequency. V is TRBV7-2 and J is TRBJ2-3; no DNA is available, so the TRBD1 call from TCRdb remains unchecked. The germline V gene encodes CDR1 SGHTA and CDR2 FQGNSA. The CDR3 loop spans 14 amino acids. CDR3: CASSFSDAGDTQYF.

Considering frequency, this clonotype is medium-sized. The chain is built from TRBV7-9 and TRBJ2-7. The V gene's germline CDR1 is SEHNR and CDR2 FQNEAQ (reference sequence). The CDR3 has 13 residues. The CDR3: CASRFAGAYEQYF.

The chain has TRBV7-9 and TRBJ2-2; TCRdb picks TRBD2, but there is no DNA to check that call. This CDR3 spans 15 amino acids. Per the germline V gene, CDR1 is SEHNR and CDR2 is FQNEAQ (reference sequence). This CDR3 reads CASSTPAGGTGELFF.

The rearrangement links TRBV20-1 to TRBJ2-7; the D gene TCRdb calls, TRBD2, cannot be checked with no DNA. In germline, CDR1 is DFQATT, CDR2 SNEGSKA (reference sequence). This CDR3 comprises 13 residues. CDR3 protein: CSASSGRAYEQYF.

The genes are TRBV20-1 and TRBJ2-7; TCRdb outputs TRBD1, but without DNA this stays unchecked. CDR1 and CDR2 (germline): DFQATT, SNEGSKA (reference sequence). The CDR3 is 13 residues long. This chain's CDR3 is CSANDRGQYEQYF.

CDR3 in amino acids: CASSLSGGNEQFF. This sequence joins TRBV7-9 and TRBJ2-1. CDR1 and CDR2 from the germline V gene are SEHNR and FQNEAQ (reference sequence). The CDR3 covers 13 residues.

By frequency, this clonotype registers medium-sized. The chain joins TRBV21-1 to TRBJ2-2. TRBV21-1 is noted as a pseudogene. The CDR3 runs to 17 residues. The CDR3: CASRHDLHHKNTGELFF.

According to its frequency, this clonotype is medium-sized. The chain couples TRBV28 to TRBJ1-6. The germline gives CDR1 MDHEN, CDR2 SYDVKM. This CDR3 has 15 amino acids. CDR3 amino acids: CASSSRGSYNSPLHF.

Here the CDR3 reads CASSLDRDSGANVLTF. The chain uses TRBV11-2 and TRBJ2-6; with no DNA, the TCRdb D assignment of TRBD1 cannot be verified. The CDR3 runs to 16 residues. Germline V lookup: CDR1 SGHAT, CDR2 FQNNGV.

Frequency places this clonotype as medium-sized. The chain is built from TRBV20-1 and TRBJ2-7; the D call of TRBD2 rests on TCRdb alone, since no DNA is present to check it. The germline CDR1 and CDR2 sequences are DFQATT and SNEGSKA (reference sequence). The CDR3 loop spans 14 amino acids. CDR3 residues: CSARVVLNSYEQYF.

The chain recombines TRBV7-2 with TRBJ2-7; TCRdb gives TRBD1 as the D gene, but with no DNA this cannot be confirmed. The germline CDR1 and CDR2 sequences are SGHTA and FQGNSA. CDR3 length equals 14 residues. CDR3 sequence reads: CASSPRTGFYEQYF.

By frequency, this clonotype registers medium-sized. The chain combines TRBV4-1 with TRBJ2-3; TCRdb's D gene call, TRBD2, goes unchecked for lack of DNA. Looked up from germline, CDR1 is MGHRA and CDR2 is YSYEKL. The CDR3 spans 17 residues. The CDR3 loop reads CASSLPGSGRAVDTQYF.

This chain connects TRBV4-2 to TRBJ2-7. The CDR3 contains 14 residues. Germline CDR1 LGHNA, CDR2 YNFKEQ. The CDR3 sequence: CASSQDSKPYEQYF.

Its frequency marks this clonotype as medium-sized (0.01 to 0.1%). CDR3 amino acids: CASSLVSGAMNTEAFF. This sequence joins TRBV7-8 and TRBJ1-1; with no DNA, the TCRdb D assignment of TRBD1 cannot be verified. The CDR3 totals 16 residues. CDR1 and CDR2 from the germline V gene are SGHVS and FQNEAQ.

This clonotype is identified as medium-sized from frequency. The gene calls are TRBV7-9 and TRBJ2-7; TCRdb's assignment of TRBD1 cannot be checked, as there is no DNA. This CDR3 is 12 amino acids long. Germline CDR1 and CDR2: SEHNR and FQNEAQ (reference sequence). This chain's CDR3 is CASSYTGNEQYF.

The CDR3 here is CASSVDNYEQYF. V is TRBV7-9 and J is TRBJ2-7. The germline CDR1 and CDR2 sequences are SEHNR and FQNEAQ (reference sequence). The length of the CDR3 is 12 residues.

Considering frequency, this clonotype is medium-sized. V and J are TRBV30 and TRBJ2-1. The germline CDR1 and CDR2 sequences are GTSNPN and SVGIG (reference sequence). There are 15 residues in the CDR3. CDR3 loop: CAWSVVGSSYNEQFF.

The chain is built from TRBV5-4 and TRBJ2-4; TCRdb proposes TRBD1, but this gene call is untestable without DNA. Germline CDR1 and CDR2: SGHNT and YYREEE (reference sequence). CDR3 length equals 19 residues. CDR3 protein: CASSIGTGQSGEAKNIQYF.

Measured by frequency, this clonotype is medium-sized. The CDR3 is CASSYSMAGGPRNEQFF. V and J are TRBV6-2 or TRBV6-3 and TRBJ2-1; TCRdb gives TRBD2 as the D gene, but with no DNA this cannot be confirmed. Germline V gives CDR1 MNHEY, CDR2 SVGEGT. CDR3 length: 17 amino acids.

This chain connects TRBV12-3 or TRBV12-4 to TRBJ2-5; TCRdb designates TRBD1, a call that cannot be tested without DNA. The CDR3 has 15 amino acids. CDR3 loop: CASSRGTGSGETQYF.